Listed below are T cell receptor beta chains from one sample, sequenced in a study of blood T cell repertoires in COVID-19. The method was immunoSEQ multiplex PCR; TCRdb's version includes in-frame clones alone and lacks a portion of them. Among more than 25,000 clones listed, 89% were seen once. The sample comprised peripheral blood. The receptor source for this set is a woman aged 40 to 50 with active or convalescent COVID-19. Both conserved end residues are part of each CDR3. Fields, in order: V gene, clone size, D gene, J gene, CDR3 protein, CDR3 DNA. A D gene is named only where the DNA matches it firmly. Only part of the rows carry a size: once, few, many, or a class if the clone is expanded.

TRBV2,-,-,TRBJ1-5,CASRLSRDISNQPQHF,TGTGCCAGCAGGCTAAGCCGGGACATTAGCAATCAGCCCCAGCATTTT
TRBV4-3,-,-,TRBJ1-2,CASSQEEGGYTF,TGCGCCAGCAGCCAAGAGGAGGGCGGCTACACCTTC
TRBV19,-,-,TRBJ1-5,CASRAQGLGQPQHF,TGTGCCAGTAGGGCTCAGGGGCTGGGTCAGCCCCAGCATTTT
TRBV30,-,TRBD1,TRBJ2-7,CAWGVMDRPNYEQYF,TGTGCCTGGGGGGTGATGGACAGGCCGAACTACGAGCAGTACTTC
TRBV4-3,once,-,TRBJ2-3,CASSQDLAFSTDTQYF,TGCGCCAGCAGCCAAGATCTAGCGTTTAGCACAGATACGCAGTATTTT
TRBV10-2,-,-,TRBJ1-2,CASIPTVGGLSDGYTF,TGCGCCAGCATCCCCACGGTGGGGGGGCTTTCGGATGGCTACACCTTC
TRBV30,-,TRBD1,TRBJ1-3,CAWRGGQNSGNTIYF,TGTGCCTGGAGGGGGGGACAGAACTCTGGAAACACCATATATTTT
TRBV12-3/TRBV12-4,-,TRBD1,TRBJ1-2,CASLTGNYGYTF,TGTGCCAGTCTGACAGGGAACTATGGCTACACCTTC
TRBV28,once,-,TRBJ1-5,CASSLTGNQPQHF,TGTGCCAGCAGTTTAACTGGCAATCAGCCCCAGCATTTT
TRBV9,once,TRBD1,TRBJ1-4,CASSVGTGTEKLFF,TGTGCCAGCAGCGTGGGGACAGGGACTGAAAAACTGTTTTTT
TRBV5-1,-,-,TRBJ2-5,CASSSEQGFETQYF,TGCGCCAGCAGCTCGGAACAGGGTTTTGAGACCCAGTACTTC
TRBV4-3,once,-,TRBJ1-5,CASSQDSADYQPQHF,TGCGCCAGCAGCCAAGATAGCGCAGATTATCAGCCCCAGCATTTT
TRBV6-1,once,TRBD1,TRBJ1-2,CASSFRTGAGGGYTF,TGTGCCAGCAGTTTCCGGACAGGGGCCGGTGGTGGCTACACCTTC
TRBV5-4,-,-,TRBJ1-1,CASSFPSSPNTEAFF,TGTGCCAGCAGCTTCCCTTCGTCCCCGAACACTGAAGCTTTCTTT
TRBV2,-,-,TRBJ2-4,CASSPSQGNAKNIQYF,TGTGCCAGCAGCCCAAGTCAGGGGAATGCCAAAAACATTCAGTACTTC
TRBV11-2,-,-,TRBJ2-7,CASSVSRGVTREQYF,TGTGCCAGCAGCGTTAGTAGGGGTGTCACGAGGGAGCAGTACTTC
TRBV2,-,-,TRBJ1-1,CASSVTGWAEAFF,TGTGCCAGCAGTGTAACGGGGTGGGCTGAAGCTTTCTTT
TRBV16,-,-,TRBJ1-1,CASSQPGGGNAFF,TGTGCCAGCAGCCAACCGGGGGGGGGCAACGCTTTCTTT
TRBV6-1,-,-,TRBJ1-3,CASTPDAGLGNTIYF,TGTGCCAGCACCCCCGACGCGGGGCTCGGAAACACCATATATTTT
TRBV7-8,-,-,TRBJ2-7,CASSLDLGPEQYF,TGTGCCAGCAGCTTAGATCTGGGGCCCGAGCAGTACTTC
TRBV11-3,-,-,TRBJ2-6,CASSGGMSSGANVLTF,TGTGCCAGCAGCGGGGGGATGTCCTCTGGGGCCAACGTCCTGACTTTC
TRBV7-9,-,-,TRBJ1-6,CASSLGQNSPLHF,TGTGCCAGCAGCTTAGGACAGAATTCACCCCTCCACTTT
TRBV3-1/TRBV3-2,-,-,TRBJ2-7,CASKSAGRHWDEQYF,TGTGCCAGCAAATCCGCGGGACGGCATTGGGACGAGCAGTACTTC
TRBV6-5,-,TRBD1,TRBJ1-1,CASSLLDRAYAFF,TGTGCCAGCAGTCTTCTCGACAGGGCGTACGCTTTCTTT
TRBV28,-,TRBD1,TRBJ1-6,CASSQDRINSPLHF,TGTGCCAGCAGCCAGGACAGGATTAATTCACCCCTCCACTTT
TRBV30,-,-,TRBJ1-6,CAWSLQGSAPLHF,TGTGCCTGGAGTCTACAGGGCAGTGCACCCCTCCACTTT
TRBV11-2,-,TRBD1,TRBJ1-1,CASSLRTGEEAFF,TGTGCCAGCAGCTTAAGGACAGGGGAGGAGGCTTTCTTT
TRBV9,-,-,TRBJ1-6,CASSVSPADNSPLHF,TGTGCCAGCAGCGTATCACCGGCGGATAATTCACCCCTCCACTTT
TRBV28,-,-,TRBJ1-2,CASSRGLGTEGYTF,TGTGCCAGCAGCCGGGGACTGGGCACGGAAGGCTACACCTTC
TRBV3-1/TRBV3-2,-,TRBD2,TRBJ2-7,CASSPSSGSGYEQYF,TGTGCCAGCAGCCCGAGCAGCGGGAGTGGGTACGAGCAGTACTTC
TRBV27,few,TRBD1,TRBJ2-1,CASNPYRGQIVNEQFF,TGTGCCAGTAATCCATACAGGGGGCAGATCGTCAATGAGCAGTTCTTC
TRBV7-9,-,-,TRBJ1-2,CASSLAVTEDGYTF,TGTGCCAGCAGCTTAGCGGTGACAGAGGATGGCTACACCTTC
TRBV7-7,-,TRBD2,TRBJ2-2,CASSLVAGEFVGELFF,TGTGCTAGCAGCTTAGTAGCGGGAGAATTTGTCGGGGAGCTGTTTTTT
TRBV6-1,-,TRBD1,TRBJ2-7,CASSGSPDRVYEQYF,TGTGCCAGCAGTGGCTCTCCGGACAGGGTCTACGAGCAGTACTTC
TRBV5-1,-,TRBD2,TRBJ2-2,CASSLGGGGRKRLANTGELFF,TGCGCCAGCAGCTTGGGCGGGGGGGGGCGGAAGAGATTAGCGAACACCGGGGAGCTGTTTTTT
TRBV7-2,-,-,TRBJ1-5,CASSFRQGSGQPQHF,TGTGCCAGCAGCTTTCGGCAGGGTTCGGGCCAGCCCCAGCATTTT